This TCR beta chain was recorded in a study of T cell changes during pregnancy in multiple sclerosis (dated by TCRdb to the late 2010s). At the level of the whole study: The study looked at changes in the T cell repertoire across pregnancy in women with multiple sclerosis.

The protocol used for the library was the immunoSEQ multiplex PCR assay. Here the immuneACCESS table is served through TCRdb, limited to in-frame sequences with V and J called. Missing clones are a known gap in these copies; in checked studies unresolved V genes cover under half, and the rest lacks a known reason. This sample has under 80,000 clones in its table, and 92% of those were observed once. 2.3% of the sample rests with the top ten. V drops 5 bases and J drops 5 bases, leaving 18 bases in between. Inclusive of the bounding cysteine and phenylalanine, the CDR3 is 15 residues long. Of the read, only the CDR3 DNA is kept; its 45 bases are in frame from base 1. The germline V gene provides CDR1 SGHTA and CDR2 FQGTGA. This clone showed up just once. Its antigen is not yet known. No per-base quality is available; no much larger clone lies one base away.

This clonotype was obtained from a female donor with multiple sclerosis, enrolled in a pregnancy study. Sequenced here: peripheral blood, sampled before pregnancy. The chain employs TRBV7-3 and TRBJ2-5; possibly the D gene is TRBD2, per 5 matching bases. This receptor has the CDR3 CASSITAGGRETQYF. The nucleotides are TGTGCCAGCAGCATCACCGCGGGCGGACGTGAGACCCAGTACTTC.